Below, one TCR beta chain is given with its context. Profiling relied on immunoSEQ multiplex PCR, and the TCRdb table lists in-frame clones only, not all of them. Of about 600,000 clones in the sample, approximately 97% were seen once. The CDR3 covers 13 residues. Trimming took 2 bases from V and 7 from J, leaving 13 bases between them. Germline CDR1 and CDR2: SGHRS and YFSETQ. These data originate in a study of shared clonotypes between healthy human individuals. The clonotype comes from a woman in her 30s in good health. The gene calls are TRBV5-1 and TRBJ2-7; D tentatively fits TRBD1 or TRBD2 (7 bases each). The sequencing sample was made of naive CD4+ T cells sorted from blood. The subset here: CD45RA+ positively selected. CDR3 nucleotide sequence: TGCGCCAGCAGCTTCGACAGGGAGGGAGAGCAGTACTTC. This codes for CASSFDREGEQYF.